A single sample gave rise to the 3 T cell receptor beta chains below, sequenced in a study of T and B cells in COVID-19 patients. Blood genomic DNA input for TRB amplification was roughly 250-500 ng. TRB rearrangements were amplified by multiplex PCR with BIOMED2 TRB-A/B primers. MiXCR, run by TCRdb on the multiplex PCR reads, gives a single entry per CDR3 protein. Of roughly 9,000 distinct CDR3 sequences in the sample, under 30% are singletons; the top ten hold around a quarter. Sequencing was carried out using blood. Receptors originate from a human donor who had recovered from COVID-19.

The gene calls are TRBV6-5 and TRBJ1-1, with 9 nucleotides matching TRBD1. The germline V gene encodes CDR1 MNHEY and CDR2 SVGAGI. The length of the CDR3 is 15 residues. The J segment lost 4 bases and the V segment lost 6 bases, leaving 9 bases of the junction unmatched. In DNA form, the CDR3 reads TGTGCCAGCAGACCACAGGGGGCGACTCCCACTGAAGCTTTCTTT. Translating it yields CASRPQGATPTEAFF.

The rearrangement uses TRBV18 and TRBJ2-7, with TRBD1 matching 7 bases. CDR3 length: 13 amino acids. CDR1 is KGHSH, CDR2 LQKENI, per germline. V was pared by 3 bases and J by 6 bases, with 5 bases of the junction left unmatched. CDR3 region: CASSPRQGGEQYF. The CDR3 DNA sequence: TGTGCCAGCTCACCGAGACAGGGTGGCGAGCAGTACTTC.

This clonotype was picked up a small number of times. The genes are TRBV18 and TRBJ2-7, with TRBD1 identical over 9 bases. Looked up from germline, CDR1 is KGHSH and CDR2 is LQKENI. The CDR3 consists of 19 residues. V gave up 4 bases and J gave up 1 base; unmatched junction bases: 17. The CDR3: CASSRTRRGRDRESYEQYF. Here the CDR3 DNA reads TGTGCCAGCTCACGTACTAGACGGGGTCGGGACAGGGAATCCTACGAGCAGTACTTC.